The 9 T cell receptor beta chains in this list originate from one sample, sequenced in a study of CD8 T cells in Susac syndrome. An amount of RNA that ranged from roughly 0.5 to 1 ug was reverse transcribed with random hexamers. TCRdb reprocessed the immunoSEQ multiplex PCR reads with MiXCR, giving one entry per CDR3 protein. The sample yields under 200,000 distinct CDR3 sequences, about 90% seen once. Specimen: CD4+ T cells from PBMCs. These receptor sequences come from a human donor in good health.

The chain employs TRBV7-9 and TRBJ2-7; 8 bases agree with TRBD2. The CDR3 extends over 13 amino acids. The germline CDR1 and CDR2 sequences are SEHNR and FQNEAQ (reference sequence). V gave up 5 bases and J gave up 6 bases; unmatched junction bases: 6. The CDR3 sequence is CASSPGGEAEQYF. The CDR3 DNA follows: TGTGCCAGCAGCCCCGGGGGGGAGGCCGAGCAGTACTTC.

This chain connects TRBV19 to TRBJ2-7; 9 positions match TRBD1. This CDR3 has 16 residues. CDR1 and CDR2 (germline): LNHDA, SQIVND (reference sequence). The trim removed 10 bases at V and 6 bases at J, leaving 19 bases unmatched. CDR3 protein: CATAGGIGTGYSEQYF. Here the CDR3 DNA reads TGTGCCACGGCCGGGGGAATAGGGACAGGGTATAGCGAGCAGTACTTC.

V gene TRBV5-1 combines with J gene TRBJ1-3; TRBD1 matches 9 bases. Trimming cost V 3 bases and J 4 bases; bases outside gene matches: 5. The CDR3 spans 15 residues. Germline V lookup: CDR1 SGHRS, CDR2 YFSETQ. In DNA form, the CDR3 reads TGCGCCAGCAGCTGGGACAGGGCAAGCGGAAACACCATATATTTT. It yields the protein CASSWDRASGNTIYF.

Here the CDR3 DNA reads TGTGCCAGCAGCTATCAGGGACAGGGCTATCACGAGCAGTACTTC. Translation gives CASSYQGQGYHEQYF. J is TRBJ2-7 and V is TRBV7-2, with 9 bases that match TRBD1. Trimming took 4 bases from V and 5 from J; bases not matched to a gene: 9. Germline CDR1 and CDR2: SGHTA and FQGNSA. The length of the CDR3 is 15 residues. Filled out from reference TRBV7-2 and TRBJ2-7, the complete variable domain reads GAGVSQSPSNKVTEKGKDVELRCDPISGHTALYWYRQSLGQGLEFLIYFQGNSAPDKSGLPSDRFSAERTGGSVSTLTIQRTQQEDSAVYLCASSYQGQGYHEQYFGPGTRLTVT.

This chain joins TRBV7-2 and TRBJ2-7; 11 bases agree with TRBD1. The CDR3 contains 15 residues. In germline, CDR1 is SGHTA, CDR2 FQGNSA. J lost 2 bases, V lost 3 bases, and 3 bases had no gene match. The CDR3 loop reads CASSFWTGGPYEQYF. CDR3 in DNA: TGTGCCAGCAGCTTCTGGACAGGGGGCCCCTACGAGCAGTACTTC. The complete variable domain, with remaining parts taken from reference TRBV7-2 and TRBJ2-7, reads GAGVSQSPSNKVTEKGKDVELRCDPISGHTALYWYRQSLGQGLEFLIYFQGNSAPDKSGLPSDRFSAERTGGSVSTLTIQRTQQEDSAVYLCASSFWTGGPYEQYFGPGTRLTVT.

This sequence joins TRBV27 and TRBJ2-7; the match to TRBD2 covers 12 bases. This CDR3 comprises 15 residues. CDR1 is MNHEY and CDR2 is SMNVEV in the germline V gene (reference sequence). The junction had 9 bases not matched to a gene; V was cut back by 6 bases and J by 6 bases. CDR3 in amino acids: CASSGLAGSGGEQYF. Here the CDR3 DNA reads TGTGCCAGCAGCGGACTAGCGGGATCAGGTGGCGAGCAGTACTTC.

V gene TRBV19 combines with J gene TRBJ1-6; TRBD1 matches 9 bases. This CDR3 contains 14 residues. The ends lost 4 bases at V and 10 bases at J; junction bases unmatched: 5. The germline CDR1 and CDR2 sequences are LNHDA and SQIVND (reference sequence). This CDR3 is CASSRGTGQSPLHF. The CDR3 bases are TGTGCCAGTAGTAGAGGGACAGGGCAATCACCCCTCCACTTT.

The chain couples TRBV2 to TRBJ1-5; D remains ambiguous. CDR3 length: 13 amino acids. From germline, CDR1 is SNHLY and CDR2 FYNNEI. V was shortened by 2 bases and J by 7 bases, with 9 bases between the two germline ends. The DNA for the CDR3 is TGTGCCAGCAGTGAACAGGTTCGGCAGCCCCAGCATTTT. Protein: CASSEQVRQPQHF.

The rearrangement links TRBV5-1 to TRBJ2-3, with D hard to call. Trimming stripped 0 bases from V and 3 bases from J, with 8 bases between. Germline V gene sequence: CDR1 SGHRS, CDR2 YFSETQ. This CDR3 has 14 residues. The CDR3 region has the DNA TGCGCCAGCAGCTTGGAAGGGAAGACAGATACGCAGTATTTT. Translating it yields CASSLEGKTDTQYF.